These 28 T cell receptor beta chains share one sample of origin, sequenced in a study of vaccination effects on CD4 cells after COVID-19. The table came from immunoSEQ multiplex PCR; TCRdb's copy has only in-frame clones and leaves some out. The table has approximately 30,000 clones, approximately 68% seen once. With the ViraFEST assay, the study expanded antigen-specific CD4+ T cells using viral peptide pools, then sequenced them. CD4+ T cells were isolated after around 10 days of culture. For these TCRs, the target antigens are not known. The sequencing used CD4+ T cells from PBMCs cultured with HCoV-229E spike peptides, collected before COVID-19 vaccination. These receptor sequences come from a human donor who received a COVID-19 vaccine.

The V gene is TRBV11-3, the J gene TRBJ2-7; D gene unclear. CDR1 and CDR2 from the germline V gene are SGHNT and YENEEA. The CDR3 is 12 residues long. The ends were cut back, 6 bases at V and 4 bases at J, with 10 bases in the middle. CDR3 DNA sequence: TGTGCCAGCAGTCATGACACGTACGAGCAGTACTTC. Translated, it gives CASSHDTYEQYF.

The CDR3 DNA sequence: TGTGCCAGCAGCTTAGTAGCGGGAGTCACAGATACGCAGTATTTT. Translated: CASSLVAGVTDTQYF. V and J are TRBV7-2 and TRBJ2-3; TRBD2 matches 9 bases. Germline assignment: CDR1 SGHTA and CDR2 FQGNSA. V was clipped by 1 base and J by 2 bases; unmatched bases: 1. The CDR3 length is 15 residues. The full variable domain, rest sourced from reference TRBV7-2 and TRBJ2-3, is GAGVSQSPSNKVTEKGKDVELRCDPISGHTALYWYRQSLGQGLEFLIYFQGNSAPDKSGLPSDRFSAERTGGSVSTLTIQRTQQEDSAVYLCASSLVAGVTDTQYFGPGTRLTVL.

In its sample, this clone was seen a few times. The chain has TRBV3-1 (or the pseudogene TRBV3-2) and TRBJ1-1; the match to TRBD1 covers 10 bases. The CDR3 runs to 14 residues. The V and J ends lost 5 bases and 7 bases, in that order; junction bases with no gene match: 7. Looked up from germline, CDR1 is LGHDT and CDR2 is YNNKEL (reference sequence). CDR3 bases: TGTGCCAGCAGCTTCCGGGACAGGGGAGGTGAAGCTTTCTTT. It yields the protein CASSFRDRGGEAFF.

The chain carries TRBV7-2 and TRBJ2-7; 10 bases line up with TRBD2. The ends lost 5 bases at V and 3 bases at J; junction bases unmatched: 7. The CDR3 loop spans 15 amino acids. Germline CDR1 is SGHTA and CDR2 is FQGNSA. For the CDR3, the DNA is TGTGCCAGCAGCGCCGCTAGCGGGAGCGGCTACGAGCAGTACTTC. This codes for CASSAASGSGYEQYF.

This clone was counted between two and nine times. The V gene is TRBV7-9, the J gene TRBJ2-5; TRBD2 aligns across 8 bases. The germline V gene encodes CDR1 SEHNR and CDR2 FQNEAQ (reference sequence). The CDR3 extends over 14 amino acids. Trimming cost V 4 bases and J 4 bases; bases outside gene matches: 5. As DNA, the CDR3 is TGTGCCAGCAGCTCCTTCGCGGGAGGAGAGACCCAGTACTTC. Translation: CASSSFAGGETQYF. The variable domain in full, completed from reference TRBV7-9 and TRBJ2-5, reads DTGVSQNPRHKITKRGQNVTFRCDPISEHNRLYWYRQTLGQGPEFLTYFQNEAQLEKSRLLSDRFSAERPKGSFSTLEIQRTEQGDSAMYLCASSSFAGGETQYFGPGTRLLVL.

The chain couples TRBV4-1 to TRBJ2-2, with a weak D call TRBD2 (5 bases). V was pared by 0 bases and J by 6 bases, with 29 bases between. CDR1 is MGHRA and CDR2 is YSYEKL in the germline V gene. The CDR3 spans 21 residues. The CDR3 protein is CASSQDLGLARIRAVAGELFF. Written as DNA, the CDR3 is TGCGCCAGCAGCCAAGATCTAGGCTTAGCGCGGATCAGAGCAGTCGCCGGGGAGCTGTTTTTT.

The chain is built from TRBV10-3 and TRBJ2-7, with 11 bases matching TRBD1. The V and J ends lost 2 bases and 3 bases, in that order; junction bases with no gene match: 3. Germline lookup yields CDR1 ENHRY and CDR2 SYGVKD. There are 15 residues in the CDR3. CDR3 loop: CAISETGQGDYEQYF. For the CDR3, the DNA is TGTGCCATCAGTGAGACGGGACAGGGGGACTACGAGCAGTACTTC.

The CDR3: CASSPSSMNTEAFF. Here the CDR3 DNA reads TGTGCCAGCAGCCCCTCCAGCATGAACACTGAAGCTTTCTTT. The chain links TRBV7-3 to TRBJ1-1, with D hard to call. With 5 bases removed from V and 0 bases from J, the gap between germline ends came to 10 bases. The CDR3 length is 14 residues. The germline V gene has CDR1 SGHTA and CDR2 FQGTGA.

In its sample, this clone was seen once. This chain connects TRBV7-9 to TRBJ1-1; TRBD1 matches at 10 bases. The CDR3 is 14 residues long. The V gene end was trimmed by 5 bases and the J gene end by 5 bases; junction bases not matched to a gene: 5. Germline V lookup: CDR1 SEHNR, CDR2 FQNEAQ (reference sequence). DNA of the CDR3: TGTGCCAGCAGCCTGGGACAGGGGATAACTGAAGCTTTCTTT. Protein product: CASSLGQGITEAFF.

J is TRBJ2-3 and V is TRBV19; tentatively, D is TRBD1 (6 bases). The CDR3 extends over 13 amino acids. Germline loops: CDR1 LNHDA, CDR2 SQIVND (reference sequence). V lost 5 bases to trimming and J lost 3 bases, with 9 bases between them. CDR3 DNA sequence: TGTGCCAGTAGTTACCAGGGGACAGATACGCAGTATTTT. It encodes CASSYQGTDTQYF.

V and J are TRBV2 and TRBJ1-4; 7 nucleotides line up with TRBD1. Trimming cost V 5 bases and J 16 bases; bases outside gene matches: 7. Germline-derived CDR1 and CDR2 are SNHLY and FYNNEI. The CDR3 totals 11 residues. CDR3 nucleotide sequence: TGTGCCAGCAGTACAGACAGGGCTAAGTTTTTT. It specifies CASSTDRAKFF.

V and J are TRBV6-5 and TRBJ2-2; D is uncertain. The V end lost 5 bases, the J end lost 1 base, and 5 bases lay between the germline ends. This CDR3 is 13 amino acids long. CDR1 and CDR2 from the germline V gene are MNHEY and SVGAGI. Here the CDR3 DNA reads TGTGCCAGCAGTCGACAGAACACCGGGGAGCTGTTTTTT. This sequence encodes CASSRQNTGELFF.

The chain carries TRBV11-2 and TRBJ1-1; 10 positions agree with TRBD1. The CDR3 totals 13 residues. Germline trimming cut 5 bases from V and 10 bases from J; bases unmatched to any gene: 7. Germline V gene data show CDR1 as SGHAT and CDR2 as FQNNGV. The CDR3: CASSLGTGERAFF. For the CDR3, the DNA is TGTGCCAGCAGCCTCGGGACAGGGGAACGAGCTTTCTTT.

V usage is TRBV5-4 and J usage is TRBJ1-3, with D hard to call. Between the trimmed V and J ends, which lost 0 bases and 2 bases, there was a span of 12 bases. The germline V gene encodes CDR1 SGHNT and CDR2 YYREEE (reference sequence). The CDR3 is 16 residues long. The CDR3: CASSLGVEGTGNTIYF. The DNA of the CDR3 is TGTGCCAGCAGCTTGGGGGTGGAGGGAACTGGAAACACCATATATTTT.

The chain uses TRBV5-1 and TRBJ1-4; no clear D. The germline CDR1 and CDR2 sequences are SGHRS and YFSETQ. V was trimmed by 1 base and J by 8 bases, leaving 12 bases between them. The CDR3 spans 14 residues. CDR3 DNA: TGCGCCAGCAGCTTGAGGTACGGTTACGAAAAACTGTTTTTT. Protein: CASSLRYGYEKLFF.

This rearrangement joins TRBV7-2 to TRBJ2-5; 8 nucleotides agree with TRBD1. Germline V gives CDR1 SGHTA, CDR2 FQGNSA. This CDR3 has 17 residues. With 5 bases clipped from V and 4 bases from J, the junction kept 15 bases outside the gene matches. The CDR3 here is CASSPRRAGGRGETQYF. DNA for the CDR3: TGTGCCAGCAGCCCCCGGCGGGCAGGGGGCCGGGGAGAGACCCAGTACTTC. Full variable domain (rest looked up from reference TRBV7-2 and TRBJ2-5): GAGVSQSPSNKVTEKGKDVELRCDPISGHTALYWYRQSLGQGLEFLIYFQGNSAPDKSGLPSDRFSAERTGGSVSTLTIQRTQQEDSAVYLCASSPRRAGGRGETQYFGPGTRLLVL.

The CDR3 nucleotides are TGTGCCAGCAGCCGGGGATTCTCCTACGAGCAGTACTTC. The encoded protein is CASSRGFSYEQYF. The chain is built from TRBV11-2 and TRBJ2-7, with D tentatively TRBD2 (5 bases). The CDR3 runs 13 residues. CDR1 is SGHAT and CDR2 is FQNNGV in the germline V gene. V gave up 5 bases and J gave up 0 bases, with 8 bases separating them.

The chain employs TRBV27 and TRBJ1-4; 8 bases match TRBD1. Germline lookup yields CDR1 MNHEY and CDR2 SMNVEV (reference sequence). The length of the CDR3 is 15 residues. Trimming removed 4 bases from V and 8 bases from J; junction bases left unmatched: 9. The CDR3 spells CASSSQGALREKLFF. The DNA of the CDR3 is TGTGCCAGCAGTTCGCAGGGGGCACTTAGAGAAAAACTGTTTTTT.

In its sample, this clone was seen a few times. This chain connects TRBV7-9 to TRBJ1-1; possible D gene TRBD1, 6 bases. CDR3 length: 14 residues. The germline V gene has CDR1 SEHNR and CDR2 FQNEAQ (reference sequence). With 1 base removed from V and 4 bases from J, the gap between germline ends came to 10 bases. CDR3 residues: CASSLGGRITEAFF. The CDR3 DNA reads TGTGCCAGCAGCTTAGGGGGGCGAATCACTGAAGCTTTCTTT.

The V and J genes are TRBV28 and TRBJ1-1; D possibly corresponds to TRBD1 (5 bases). Germline CDR1 reads MDHEN; CDR2 reads SYDVKM. Trimming took 6 bases from V and 6 from J, leaving 14 bases between them. This CDR3 spans 13 amino acids. The CDR3 region is CASSSRARAEAFF. Written as DNA, the CDR3 is TGTGCCAGCAGCAGCAGGGCAAGGGCTGAAGCTTTCTTT.

The chain employs TRBV9 and TRBJ2-7; a possible D gene is TRBD2 (6 bases). Per the germline V gene, CDR1 is SGDLS and CDR2 is YYNGEE. This CDR3 region has 13 residues. V was clipped by 4 bases and J by 6 bases, with 14 bases between them. CDR3 sequence (DNA): TGTGCCAGCAGCCCGCGGCGGGACTCCGAGCAGTACTTC. This encodes CASSPRRDSEQYF.

In DNA, the CDR3 is TGTGCCAGCAGCTTAGAGTTGCGCGACAGGGGTAATGAAAAACTGTTTTTT. This sequence encodes CASSLELRDRGNEKLFF. This rearrangement joins TRBV7-2 to TRBJ1-4; TRBD1 aligns across 8 bases. There are 17 residues in the CDR3. V was clipped by 1 base and J by 4 bases; unmatched bases: 8. Germline loops: CDR1 SGHTA, CDR2 FQGNSA.

The chain combines TRBV12-5 with TRBJ2-7, with 7 bases that match TRBD1. Germline V gene lookup returns CDR1 LGHNT and CDR2 FRNRAP. This CDR3 has 14 amino acids. Unmatched junction bases numbered 2, after V lost 1 base and J lost 2 bases. CDR3 region: CASGLETGPYEQYF. As DNA, the CDR3 is TGTGCTAGTGGTTTGGAGACAGGGCCCTACGAGCAGTACTTC.

The rearrangement links TRBV19 to TRBJ1-5, with D unclear. CDR3 size: 14 residues. Trimming took 7 bases from V and 5 from J, leaving 15 bases between them. Germline loops: CDR1 LNHDA, CDR2 SQIVND (reference sequence). The CDR3 is CASNYRESHQPQHF. CDR3 DNA sequence: TGTGCCAGTAACTACCGGGAAAGTCATCAGCCCCAGCATTTT.

This chain uses TRBV5-1 with TRBJ2-1; 10 bases match TRBD2. The CDR3 runs to 16 residues. The V segment lost 0 bases and the J segment 7 bases; nucleotides outside the gene matches: 7. CDR1 and CDR2 from the germline V gene are SGHRS and YFSETQ. CDR3 sequence reads: CASSLAPAGGQNEQFF. The CDR3 DNA reads as TGCGCCAGCAGCTTGGCCCCAGCGGGAGGGCAAAATGAGCAGTTCTTC.

The J gene is TRBJ2-1, the V gene TRBV5-1; D possibly uses TRBD1 or TRBD2 (5 bases each). The CDR3 length is 15 residues. CDR1 and CDR2 from the germline V gene are SGHRS and YFSETQ. Trimming removed 0 bases at V and 9 bases at J, with 16 bases between. DNA of the CDR3: TGCGCCAGCAGCTTGGGACTTTTGGGGGACGTTGAGCAGTTCTTC. It translates to CASSLGLLGDVEQFF.

The chain combines TRBV5-1 with TRBJ2-3; 8 nucleotides agree with TRBD2. CDR1 SGHRS and CDR2 YFSETQ come from the germline V gene. V shed 6 bases and J 0 bases; nucleotides not matched to a gene: 3. This CDR3 is built from 14 residues. The CDR3 sequence: CASTRLASTDTQYF. The CDR3 nucleotides read TGCGCCAGCACCCGACTAGCGAGCACAGATACGCAGTATTTT. The full variable domain, in which reference TRBV5-1 and TRBJ2-3 provide the parts outside the CDR3, is KAGVTQTPRYLIKTRGQQVTLSCSPISGHRSVSWYQQTPGQGLQFLFEYFSETQRNKGNFPGRFSGRQFSNSRSEMNVSTLELGDSALYLCASTRLASTDTQYFGPGTRLTVL.

The rearrangement joins TRBV10-3 to TRBJ2-1; a weak D match, TRBD2 (6 bases). This CDR3 contains 17 residues. With 3 bases removed from V and 0 bases from J, the gap between germline ends came to 15 bases. The germline gives CDR1 ENHRY, CDR2 SYGVKD. The CDR3 coding sequence is TGTGCCATCAGTGATGATGGGGCGGGAAGCTCCTACAATGAGCAGTTCTTC. Translated, it gives CAISDDGAGSSYNEQFF.